One sample yielded the 10 T cell receptor beta chains listed below, sequenced in a study of blood T cells in healthy people across ages. Primed by a sample-barcoded 5' primer and a J-beta primer mix, a second PCR proceeded for about 6 to 12 cycles. TCRdb analysed the 5' RACE reads with MiXCR anew, one entry per CDR3 protein. The table shows 730,000 or so distinct CDR3 sequences, with roughly 41% occurring only once. Sequenced input: blood. The receptors were gathered from an elderly man in good health.

The V call is TRBV16, the J call TRBJ1-1, with TRBD1 matching 7 bases. This CDR3 is built from 14 residues. The junction had 1 base not matched to a gene; V was cut back by 2 bases and J by 1 base. Germline V gives CDR1 KGHSY, CDR2 FQNENV. The CDR3: CASSQAGGNTEAFF. The CDR3 region has the DNA TGTGCCAGCAGCCAAGCAGGGGGGAACACTGAAGCTTTCTTT. The variable domain in full, completed from reference TRBV16 and TRBJ1-1, reads GEEVAQTPKHLVRGEGQKAKLYCAPIKGHSYVFWYQQVLKNEFKFLISFQNENVFDETGMPKERFSAKCLPNSPCSLEIQATKLEDSAVYFCASSQAGGNTEAFFGQGTRLTVV.

The chain has TRBV6-6 and TRBJ2-1, with 8 bases that match TRBD1. Per the germline V gene, CDR1 is MNHNY and CDR2 is SVGAGI (reference sequence). The CDR3 is 15 residues long. The trim removed 0 bases at V and 10 bases at J, leaving 8 bases unmatched. CDR3 in DNA: TGTGCCAGCAGTTACTCGGGCAGGGGGCGTAACGAGCAGTTCTTC. Translation gives CASSYSGRGRNEQFF.

This clonotype was found a few times. The chain recombines TRBV2 with TRBJ1-2; D is unresolved. The CDR3 covers 10 residues. The V gene lost 7 bases and the J gene lost 3 bases, with 3 bases spanning the gap. Germline assignment: CDR1 SNHLY and CDR2 FYNNEI. The DNA for the CDR3 is TGTGCCAGCACCTACTATGGCTACACCTTC. It specifies CASTYYGYTF.

V usage is TRBV6-5 and J usage is TRBJ2-7, with D perhaps matching TRBD2 (6 bases). There are 14 residues in the CDR3. V was cut by 7 bases and J by 0 bases, with 13 bases left in between. Germline values: CDR1 MNHEY, CDR2 SVGAGI. The CDR3 loop reads CASKLASSSYEQYF. The CDR3 nucleotides are TGTGCCAGCAAACTAGCTTCCAGCTCCTACGAGCAGTACTTC.

This clonotype was counted only a few times. The gene calls are TRBV7-2 and TRBJ2-5; the match to TRBD1 covers 7 bases. There are 14 residues in the CDR3. V was pared by 5 bases and J by 11 bases, with 14 bases of the junction left unmatched. The germline V gene has CDR1 SGHTA and CDR2 FQGNSA. DNA for the CDR3: TGTGCCAGCAGCCGAACTTCTAGGGACAGCCGACAGTACTTC. Amino acids: CASSRTSRDSRQYF. The whole variable domain, remainder taken from reference TRBV7-2 and TRBJ2-5, is GAGVSQSPSNKVTEKGKDVELRCDPISGHTALYWYRQSLGQGLEFLIYFQGNSAPDKSGLPSDRFSAERTGGSVSTLTIQRTQQEDSAVYLCASSRTSRDSRQYFGPGTRLLVL.

This clonotype came up many times. The J gene is TRBJ2-5, the V gene TRBV5-8; D is perhaps TRBD1 or TRBD2 (6 bases each). Germline V lookup: CDR1 SGHTS, CDR2 YDEGEE. V was clipped by 1 base and J by 1 base, with 14 bases between them. The CDR3 totals 16 residues. CDR3 region: CASSLRGGRLQETQYF. The CDR3 region has the DNA TGTGCCAGCAGCTTGAGAGGGGGGAGGCTCCAAGAGACCCAGTACTTC.

This clonotype was observed a handful of times. The rearrangement links TRBV29-1 to TRBJ1-2; possible D gene TRBD1, 6 bases. This CDR3 is 13 amino acids long. Trimming pared 3 bases from V and 4 bases from J, leaving 12 bases between. Germline CDR1 SQVTM, CDR2 ANQGSEA. The CDR3 DNA reads as TGCAGCGTTGATTGGGGGCGAGGCTATGGCTACACCTTC. This translates into CSVDWGRGYGYTF.

The V gene is TRBV3-1, the J gene TRBJ1-6, with D maybe TRBD1 (6 bases). The CDR3 length is 14 residues. CDR1 is LGHDT, CDR2 YNNKEL, per germline (reference sequence). Deletions cut 8 bases from V and 7 bases from J, with 15 bases between. In nucleotides, the CDR3 is TGTGCCAGCCATCGGGGGCAGAGGAATTCACCCCTCCACTTT. Its protein is CASHRGQRNSPLHF.

V and J are TRBV11-2 and TRBJ2-7; TRBD2 matches 8 bases. Germline V gene lookup returns CDR1 SGHAT and CDR2 FQNNGV. J gave up 7 bases and V 4 bases, and 15 bases lay outside the gene matches. The CDR3 is made up of 16 amino acids. The CDR3 spells CASSSGSGGPYNEQYF. CDR3 DNA: TGTGCCAGCAGCTCGGGAAGCGGGGGCCCTTACAATGAGCAGTACTTC.

The CDR3 DNA follows: TGTGCCAGCAGCTTTATCGGGGCGGGGGGCTACAATGAGCAGTTCTTC. Protein product: CASSFIGAGGYNEQFF. This chain connects TRBV7-9 to TRBJ2-1, with TRBD2 matching over 8 bases. From germline, CDR1 is SEHNR and CDR2 FQNEAQ (reference sequence). The CDR3 spans 16 residues. The V and J ends lost 3 bases and 3 bases, in that order; junction bases with no gene match: 7.